The source of this T cell receptor beta chain is a study of blood T cell repertoires in COVID-19. Whole-study context: The United States, Italy and Spain were the sources of the acute and convalescent COVID-19 samples. In each case, the material was cDNA or gDNA derived from T cells, B-cell-depleted T cells, or PBMCs.

TCRdb keeps only in-frame clones here, not all; method: immunoSEQ multiplex PCR. The data hold about 60,000 clones, with approximately 82% observed a single time. CDR1 is SGHTA, CDR2 FQGNSA, per germline. CDR3 size: 14 residues. After removal of 4 bases from V and 2 bases from J, the junction contained 3 bases not matched to a gene. This TCR derives from a man aged 60-69 years with acute or convalescent COVID-19. The chain combines TRBV7-2 with TRBJ2-7; TRBD1 aligns across 9 bases. Sequenced: peripheral blood. CDR3 DNA: TGTGCCAGCAGCTCGGGACAGGGACCCTACGAGCAGTACTTC. It translates to CASSSGQGPYEQYF.